Below, 30 T cell receptor beta chains from the same sample are listed, as sequenced in a study of blood T cell repertoires in COVID-19. Sequenced by immunoSEQ multiplex PCR; TCRdb stores in-frame clones only, minus some. The table has about 170,000 clones, 83% seen once. The sample consisted of peripheral blood. Receptor source: a woman aged 80 or older with acute or convalescent COVID-19.

As to this clone: One junction end does not reproduce the germline sequence, and a read error may be involved. The rearrangement uses TRBV7-8 and TRBJ2-2; TRBD2 agrees at 7 bases. This CDR3 is 17 amino acids long. Germline V gives CDR1 SGHVS, CDR2 FQNEAQ. The CDR3 sequence is CASSFFSVGGNPGELFF. The CDR3 DNA sequence: TGTGCCAGCAGCTTCTTCTCGGTGGGGGGGAACCCCGGGGAGCTGTTTTTT.

The chain recombines TRBV10-3 with TRBJ1-3; 7 positions agree with TRBD1. In germline, CDR1 is ENHRY, CDR2 SYGVKD. After removal of 6 bases from V and 2 bases from J, the junction contained 4 bases not matched to a gene. The CDR3 has 14 amino acids. CDR3: CAIRGGAAGNTIYF. For the CDR3, the DNA is TGTGCCATCAGAGGGGGCGCAGCTGGAAACACCATATATTTT.

The V gene is TRBV10-1, the J gene TRBJ1-3; D might be TRBD1 (5 bases). V was pared by 1 base and J by 0 bases, with 10 bases between. Germline-derived CDR1 and CDR2 are WNHNN and SYGVQD (reference sequence). The CDR3 totals 16 residues. CDR3 sequence: CASSEWGGYSGNTIYF. CDR3 nucleotides: TGCGCCAGCAGTGAGTGGGGCGGATACTCTGGAAACACCATATATTTT.

V is TRBV27 and J is TRBJ2-7, with D unresolved. V was trimmed by 0 bases and J by 1 base, leaving 7 bases between them. The CDR3 totals 14 residues. Germline assignment: CDR1 MNHEY and CDR2 SMNVEV (reference sequence). The CDR3, as DNA: TGTGCCAGCAGTTTATCGGCCGGGTCCTACGAGCAGTACTTC. It yields the protein CASSLSAGSYEQYF.

V gene TRBV12-5 combines with J gene TRBJ2-2; 7 bases map to TRBD1. Germline V CDR1 and CDR2: LGHNT, FRNRAP. The CDR3 contains 15 residues. V lost 5 bases, J lost 1 base, and 4 bases stayed unmatched. The CDR3 sequence is CASGVTGRNTGELFF. The CDR3 DNA reads as TGTGCTAGTGGTGTGACAGGGAGGAACACCGGGGAGCTGTTTTTT.

This chain links TRBV7-9 with TRBJ2-3, with TRBD1 matching 9 bases. Germline-derived CDR1 and CDR2 are SEHNR and FQNEAQ (reference sequence). This CDR3 is built from 18 residues. Trimming removed 4 bases from V and 8 bases from J; junction bases left unmatched: 19. The CDR3 reads CASSSRGGTGSTSGTQYF. The DNA for the CDR3 is TGTGCCAGCAGCTCACGGGGTGGGACAGGGTCAACAAGCGGTACGCAGTATTTT. The variable domain in full, completed from reference TRBV7-9 and TRBJ2-3, reads DTGVSQNPRHKITKRGQNVTFRCDPISEHNRLYWYRQTLGQGPEFLTYFQNEAQLEKSRLLSDRFSAERPKGSFSTLEIQRTEQGDSAMYLCASSSRGGTGSTSGTQYFGPGTRLTVL.

The V and J genes are TRBV7-6 and TRBJ2-2; 7 bases fit TRBD2. CDR1 and CDR2 (germline): SGHVS, FNYEAQ. This CDR3 has 17 amino acids. J gave up 5 bases and V 0 bases, and 9 bases lay outside the gene matches. The CDR3 DNA reads TGTGCCAGCAGCTTAGCGGAACCGGGACTAATTACCGGGGAGCTGTTTTTT. This encodes CASSLAEPGLITGELFF. The entire variable domain, with the rest obtained from reference TRBV7-6 and TRBJ2-2, is as follows: GAGVSQSPRYKVTKRGQDVALRCDPISGHVSLYWYRQALGQGPEFLTYFNYEAQQDKSGLPNDRFSAERPEGSISTLTIQRTEQRDSAMYRCASSLAEPGLITGELFFGEGSRLTVL.

The V call is TRBV15, the J call TRBJ1-2, with a tentative D call TRBD1 (5 bases). V lost 0 bases and J lost 6, with 11 bases in between. This CDR3 contains 14 residues. Germline V lookup: CDR1 LNHNV, CDR2 YYDKDF (reference sequence). This chain's CDR3 is CATSRDGRADGYTF. The CDR3, as DNA: TGTGCCACCAGCAGAGATGGCAGGGCTGATGGCTACACCTTC.

The chain joins TRBV2 to TRBJ1-6; TRBD1 aligns across 7 bases. The CDR3 totals 15 residues. The germline gives CDR1 SNHLY, CDR2 FYNNEI. The V and J ends lost 6 bases and 9 bases, in that order; junction bases with no gene match: 11. The CDR3 sequence: CASRGDRVRGSPLHF. DNA for the CDR3: TGTGCCAGCAGGGGGGACAGAGTTCGCGGTTCACCCCTCCACTTT.

The CDR3 DNA follows: TGCGCCAGCAGCTTGGCCCAACAGGACAGGGGTCTGGGGATAAACACTGAAGCTTTCTTT. Translated, it gives CASSLAQQDRGLGINTEAFF. The J gene is TRBJ1-1, the V gene TRBV5-1; 9 positions agree with TRBD1. V lost 0 bases and J lost 2; bases outside the gene matches: 17. The germline gives CDR1 SGHRS, CDR2 YFSETQ. This CDR3 spans 20 amino acids.

The chain carries TRBV28 and TRBJ2-3; D possibly corresponds to TRBD1 (5 bases). V was trimmed by 10 bases and J by 0 bases, leaving 17 bases between them. Germline V gives CDR1 MDHEN, CDR2 SYDVKM. This CDR3 has 15 residues. The CDR3 DNA sequence: TGTGCCACCGACGGTAGGGGTATAAGCACAGATACGCAGTATTTT. It is translated as CATDGRGISTDTQYF.

This clone was observed a handful of times. The J gene is TRBJ2-3, the V gene TRBV10-3; possibly TRBD1 for D (5 bases). The germline V and J ends were trimmed by 9 bases and 1 base, with 5 bases remaining between them. Germline values: CDR1 ENHRY, CDR2 SYGVKD. The CDR3 covers 11 residues. The CDR3 here is CAIGGTDTQYF. CDR3 coding DNA: TGTGCCATAGGGGGCACAGATACGCAGTATTTT.

This clone was seen a single time. The rearrangement uses TRBV3-1 (or the pseudogene TRBV3-2) and TRBJ1-3; D not certain. The V gene's germline CDR1 is LGHDT and CDR2 YNNKEL (reference sequence). Trimming left V 4 bases short and J 4 bases short, with 8 bases between. The CDR3 is 13 residues long. The CDR3, as DNA: TGTGCCAGCAGCCTTGGGCCCGGAAACACCATATATTTT. Translation: CASSLGPGNTIYF.

V and J are TRBV5-1 and TRBJ1-1; possible D gene TRBD1, 6 bases. Trimming left V 4 bases short and J 1 base short, with 11 bases between. Germline V gene lookup returns CDR1 SGHRS and CDR2 YFSETQ. This CDR3 spans 14 amino acids. CDR3 DNA sequence: TGCGCCAGCAGCACGACAGGAGAGAACACTGAAGCTTTCTTT. Its protein product is CASSTTGENTEAFF.

This clone was counted only a few times. The chain links TRBV28 to TRBJ2-7, with D perhaps matching TRBD1 (5 bases). V lost 6 bases, J lost 6 bases, and 18 bases lay in between. CDR1 is MDHEN, CDR2 SYDVKM, per germline. This CDR3 region has 14 residues. CDR3 protein: CASSDWQGGSEQYF. The DNA of the CDR3 is TGTGCCAGCAGCGATTGGCAGGGCGGAAGCGAGCAGTACTTC.

The genes are TRBV15 and TRBJ2-7; 8 nucleotides align to TRBD2. With 5 bases clipped from V and 2 bases from J, the junction kept 8 bases outside the gene matches. The CDR3 consists of 15 residues. Looked up from germline, CDR1 is LNHNV and CDR2 is YYDKDF (reference sequence). This chain's CDR3 is CATSEGGGRTYEQYF. CDR3 coding DNA: TGTGCCACCAGCGAGGGGGGCGGGAGGACCTACGAGCAGTACTTC.

The chain recombines TRBV5-1 with TRBJ2-5, with a weak D call TRBD2 (6 bases). CDR1 and CDR2 (germline): SGHRS, YFSETQ. The CDR3 is made up of 15 amino acids. With 5 bases removed from V and 0 bases from J, the gap between germline ends came to 14 bases. The CDR3 is CASRNSGTNQETQYF. The CDR3 DNA follows: TGCGCCAGCAGAAATAGCGGAACCAACCAAGAGACCCAGTACTTC.

This clone was observed a single time. The rearrangement uses TRBV6-2 or TRBV6-3 and TRBJ2-7; TRBD2 might be the D (7 bases). V was cut by 4 bases and J by 0 bases, with 19 bases left in between. Per the germline V gene, CDR1 is MNHEY and CDR2 is SVGEGT. The CDR3 contains 17 residues. The CDR3 nucleotides read TGTGCCAGCAGTTCCCGGGGGGCGCTGCCTGCCTCCTACGAGCAGTACTTC. It yields the protein CASSSRGALPASYEQYF.

V is TRBV28 and J is TRBJ2-1, with D hard to call. The CDR3 has 11 amino acids. Trimming cost V 5 bases and J 6 bases, with 5 bases left between them. Germline CDR1 and CDR2: MDHEN and SYDVKM. The CDR3 coding sequence is TGTGCCAGCAGTCGTATCAATGAGCAGTTCTTC. It is translated as CASSRINEQFF.

The chain combines TRBV19 with TRBJ2-5, with D perhaps TRBD1 (6 bases). The CDR3 is made up of 14 amino acids. Germline CDR1 and CDR2: LNHDA and SQIVND (reference sequence). The germline V and J ends were trimmed by 3 bases and 1 base, with 9 bases remaining between them. Written as DNA, the CDR3 is TGTGCCAGTAGTATGAGGGGGAGCCAAGAGACCCAGTACTTC. Translated, it gives CASSMRGSQETQYF.

This clone was counted a few times. This chain uses TRBV7-2 with TRBJ2-5; 11 bases are shared with TRBD2. From germline, CDR1 is SGHTA and CDR2 FQGNSA. V lost 8 bases and J lost 4; bases outside the gene matches: 12. This CDR3 is built from 16 residues. The CDR3 loop is CASSLTSGTLRETQYF. As DNA, the CDR3 is TGTGCCAGCTCCCTGACTAGCGGGACCTTAAGAGAGACCCAGTACTTC.

The chain joins TRBV19 to TRBJ2-3; D is uncertain. The CDR3 has 14 residues. CDR1 is LNHDA and CDR2 is SQIVND in the germline V gene (reference sequence). Trimming stripped 3 bases from V and 2 bases from J, with 9 bases between. The CDR3 DNA is TGTGCCAGTAGTATTCAACAGCACACAGATACGCAGTATTTT. Amino acid sequence: CASSIQQHTDTQYF.

Only one count was recorded for this clone. The V and J genes are TRBV20-1 and TRBJ2-1; D is undetermined. The CDR3 has 11 residues. Per germline, CDR1 DFQATT and CDR2 SNEGSKA (reference sequence). The V gene lost 3 bases and the J gene lost 5 bases, with 5 bases spanning the gap. The CDR3 sequence is CSARGNNEQFF. The CDR3 coding sequence is TGCAGTGCTAGGGGCAACAATGAGCAGTTCTTC.

V is TRBV29-1 and J is TRBJ2-5, with 10 nucleotides matching TRBD1. The CDR3 length is 14 residues. CDR1 is SQVTM and CDR2 is ANQGSEA in the germline V gene. V trimming: 7 bases; J trimming: 4 bases; junction bases outside the gene matches: 9. CDR3 nucleotides: TGCAGCGCTGGCCCGACAGGGGGCCGAGAGACCCAGTACTTC. Protein: CSAGPTGGRETQYF.

The chain joins TRBV30 to TRBJ2-3, with 11 nucleotides matching TRBD2. There are 15 residues in the CDR3. Germline CDR1 and CDR2: GTSNPN and SVGIG (reference sequence). The ends lost 5 bases at V and 2 bases at J; junction bases unmatched: 6. Here the CDR3 DNA reads TGTGCCTGGGGAGGGACTAGCGGATACACAGATACGCAGTATTTT. Protein product: CAWGGTSGYTDTQYF.

The chain uses TRBV10-3 and TRBJ2-1; 9 positions agree with TRBD1. The CDR3 runs 14 residues. V lost 7 bases to trimming and J lost 8 bases; unmatched junction nucleotides: 9. CDR1 and CDR2 (germline): ENHRY, SYGVKD. CDR3 sequence reads: CAITPGQGRDEQFF. As DNA, the CDR3 is TGTGCCATCACCCCGGGACAGGGACGGGATGAGCAGTTCTTC.

This clone was seen once. The gene calls are TRBV29-1 and TRBJ2-7; TRBD1 matches 7 bases. The CDR3 totals 13 residues. The V segment lost 7 bases and the J segment 5 bases; nucleotides outside the gene matches: 11. Germline values: CDR1 SQVTM, CDR2 ANQGSEA. The CDR3 here is CSAMTGPGNEQYF. DNA of the CDR3: TGCAGCGCCATGACAGGGCCGGGCAACGAGCAGTACTTC.

The V and J genes are TRBV9 and TRBJ2-3; maybe TRBD2 (6 bases). V dropped 0 bases and J dropped 2 bases, with 13 bases sitting between them. The CDR3 covers 16 residues. The germline gives CDR1 SGDLS, CDR2 YYNGEE. Here the CDR3 DNA reads TGTGCCAGCAGCGTAGGGGCGGGATACAACACAGATACGCAGTATTTT. Its translation is CASSVGAGYNTDTQYF.

The V gene is TRBV7-9, the J gene TRBJ2-1; no definite D call. Germline V gene data show CDR1 as SEHNR and CDR2 as FQNEAQ (reference sequence). The CDR3 is 15 amino acids. Trimming cost V 7 bases and J 6 bases, with 19 bases left between them. The CDR3 region is CASNLAGDFANEQFF. The DNA of the CDR3 is TGTGCCAGCAATTTAGCAGGAGATTTCGCCAATGAGCAGTTCTTC.

The chain links TRBV2 to TRBJ1-1; 10 bases fit TRBD1. Germline loops: CDR1 SNHLY, CDR2 FYNNEI. V lost 5 bases to trimming and J lost 7 bases; unmatched junction nucleotides: 4. The CDR3 spans 13 residues. In nucleotides, the CDR3 is TGTGCCAGCAGTACGGACAGGGGGGGTGAAGCTTTCTTT. This encodes CASSTDRGGEAFF.